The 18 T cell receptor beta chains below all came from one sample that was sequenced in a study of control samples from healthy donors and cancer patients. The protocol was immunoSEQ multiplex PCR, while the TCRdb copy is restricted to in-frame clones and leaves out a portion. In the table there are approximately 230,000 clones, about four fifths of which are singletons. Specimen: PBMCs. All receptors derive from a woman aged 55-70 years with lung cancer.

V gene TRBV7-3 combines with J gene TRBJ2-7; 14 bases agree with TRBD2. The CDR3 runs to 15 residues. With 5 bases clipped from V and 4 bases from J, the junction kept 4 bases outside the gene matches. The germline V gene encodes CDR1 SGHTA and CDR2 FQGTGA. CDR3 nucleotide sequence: TGTGCCAGCAGCCCGGGACTAGCGGGGGTGTACGAGCAGTACTTC. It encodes CASSPGLAGVYEQYF.

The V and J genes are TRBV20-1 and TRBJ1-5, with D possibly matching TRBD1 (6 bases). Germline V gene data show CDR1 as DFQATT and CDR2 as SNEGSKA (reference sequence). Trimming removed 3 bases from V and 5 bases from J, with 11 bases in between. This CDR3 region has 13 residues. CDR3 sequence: CSASARGYQPQHF. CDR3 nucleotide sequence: TGCAGTGCTAGTGCCAGGGGATATCAGCCCCAGCATTTT.

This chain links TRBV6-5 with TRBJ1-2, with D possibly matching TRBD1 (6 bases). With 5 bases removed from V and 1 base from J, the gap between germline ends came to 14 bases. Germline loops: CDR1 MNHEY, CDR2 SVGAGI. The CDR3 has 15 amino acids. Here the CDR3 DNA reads TGTGCCAGCAGTATCAACAGGGTCTTTAACTATGGCTACACCTTC. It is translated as CASSINRVFNYGYTF.

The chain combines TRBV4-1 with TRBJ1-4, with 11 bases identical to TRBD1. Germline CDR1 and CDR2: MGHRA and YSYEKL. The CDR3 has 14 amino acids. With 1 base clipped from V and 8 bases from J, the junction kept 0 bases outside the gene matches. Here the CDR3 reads CASSQGTGGEKLFF. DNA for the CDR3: TGCGCCAGCAGCCAAGGGACAGGGGGCGAAAAACTGTTTTTT.

This CDR3 is CASRAENTGELFF. DNA for the CDR3: TGCGCCAGCAGGGCGGAAAACACCGGGGAGCTGTTTTTT. The V gene is TRBV5-1, the J gene TRBJ2-2; D is ambiguous. From germline, CDR1 is SGHRS and CDR2 YFSETQ. Trimming stripped 5 bases from V and 2 bases from J, with 7 bases between. CDR3 length: 13 amino acids.

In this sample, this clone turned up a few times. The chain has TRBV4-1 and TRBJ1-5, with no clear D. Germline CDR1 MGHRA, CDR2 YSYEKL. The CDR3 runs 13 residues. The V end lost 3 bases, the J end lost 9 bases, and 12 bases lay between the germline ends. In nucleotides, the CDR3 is TGCGCCAGCAGCCAGGGTGCCGGTCGGCCCCAGCATTTT. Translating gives CASSQGAGRPQHF.

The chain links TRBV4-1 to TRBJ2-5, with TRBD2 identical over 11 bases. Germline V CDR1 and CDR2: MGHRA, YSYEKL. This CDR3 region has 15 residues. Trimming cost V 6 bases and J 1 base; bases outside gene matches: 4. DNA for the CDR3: TGCGCCAGCAGTGCGACTAGCGGGATCCAAGAGACCCAGTACTTC. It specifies CASSATSGIQETQYF.

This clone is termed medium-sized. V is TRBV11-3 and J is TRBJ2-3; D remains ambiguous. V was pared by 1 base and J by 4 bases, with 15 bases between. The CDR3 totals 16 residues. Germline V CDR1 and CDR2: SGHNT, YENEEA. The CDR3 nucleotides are TGTGCCAGCAGCTTAGCATCGGGCACCGGCGCAGATACGCAGTATTTT. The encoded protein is CASSLASGTGADTQYF.

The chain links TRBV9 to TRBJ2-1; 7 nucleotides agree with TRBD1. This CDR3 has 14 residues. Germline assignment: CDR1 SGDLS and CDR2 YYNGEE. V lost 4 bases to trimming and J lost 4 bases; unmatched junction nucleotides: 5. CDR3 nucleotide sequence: TGTGCCAGCAGCTTCCGGGACAGTTACAATGAGCAGTTCTTC. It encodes CASSFRDSYNEQFF.

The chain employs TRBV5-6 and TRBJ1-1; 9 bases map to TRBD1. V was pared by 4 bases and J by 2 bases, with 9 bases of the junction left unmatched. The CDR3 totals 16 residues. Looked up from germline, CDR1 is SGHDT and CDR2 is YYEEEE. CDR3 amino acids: CASSPERQGGNTEAFF. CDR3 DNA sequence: TGTGCCAGCAGCCCGGAGAGACAGGGGGGAAACACTGAAGCTTTCTTT.

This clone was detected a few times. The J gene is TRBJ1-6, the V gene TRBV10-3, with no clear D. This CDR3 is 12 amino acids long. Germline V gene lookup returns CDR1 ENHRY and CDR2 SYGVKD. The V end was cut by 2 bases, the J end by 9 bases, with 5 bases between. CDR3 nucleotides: TGTGCCATCAGTGAGCCCAGTTCACCCCTCCACTTT. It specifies CAISEPSSPLHF.

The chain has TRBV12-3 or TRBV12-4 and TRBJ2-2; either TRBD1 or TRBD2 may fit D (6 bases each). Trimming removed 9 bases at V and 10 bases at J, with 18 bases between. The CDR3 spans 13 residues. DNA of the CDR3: TGTGCCAGTCGTAAGGGGGAGGTCGCGGAGCTGTTTTTT. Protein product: CASRKGEVAELFF.

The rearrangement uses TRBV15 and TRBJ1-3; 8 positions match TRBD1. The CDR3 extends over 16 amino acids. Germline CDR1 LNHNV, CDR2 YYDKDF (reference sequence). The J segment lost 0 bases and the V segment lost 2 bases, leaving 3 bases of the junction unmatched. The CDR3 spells CATSRLGTGSGNTIYF. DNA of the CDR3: TGTGCCACCAGCAGACTAGGGACAGGCTCTGGAAACACCATATATTTT.

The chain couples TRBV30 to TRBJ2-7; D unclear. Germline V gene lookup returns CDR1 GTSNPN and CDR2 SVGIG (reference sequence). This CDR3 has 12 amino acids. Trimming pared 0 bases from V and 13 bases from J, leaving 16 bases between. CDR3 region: CAWSVQQRNTYF. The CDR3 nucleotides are TGTGCCTGGAGTGTACAACAGCGAAATACCTACTTC.

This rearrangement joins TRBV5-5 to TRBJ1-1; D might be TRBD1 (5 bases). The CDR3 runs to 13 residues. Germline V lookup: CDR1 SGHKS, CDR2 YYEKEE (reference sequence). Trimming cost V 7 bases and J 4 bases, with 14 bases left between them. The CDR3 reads CASARVISTEAFF. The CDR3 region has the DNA TGTGCCAGCGCCAGGGTAATTTCCACTGAAGCTTTCTTT.

DNA for the CDR3: TGTGCCAGCAGCCAAGCCGCCTGGAGCTACGAGCAGTACTTC. Encoded protein: CASSQAAWSYEQYF. The chain carries TRBV3-1 (or the pseudogene TRBV3-2) and TRBJ2-7; D not certain. V lost 1 base and J 3 bases, leaving 10 bases between the germline ends. The CDR3 is 14 residues long. Per germline, CDR1 LGHDT and CDR2 YNNKEL (reference sequence).

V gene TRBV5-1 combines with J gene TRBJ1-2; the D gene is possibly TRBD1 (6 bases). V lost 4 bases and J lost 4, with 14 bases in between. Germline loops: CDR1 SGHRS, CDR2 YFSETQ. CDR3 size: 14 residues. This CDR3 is CASSPGQPLYGYTF. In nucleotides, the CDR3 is TGCGCCAGCAGCCCCGGACAGCCACTCTATGGCTACACCTTC. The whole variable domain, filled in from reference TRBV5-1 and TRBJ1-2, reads KAGVTQTPRYLIKTRGQQVTLSCSPISGHRSVSWYQQTPGQGLQFLFEYFSETQRNKGNFPGRFSGRQFSNSRSEMNVSTLELGDSALYLCASSPGQPLYGYTFGSGTRLTVV.

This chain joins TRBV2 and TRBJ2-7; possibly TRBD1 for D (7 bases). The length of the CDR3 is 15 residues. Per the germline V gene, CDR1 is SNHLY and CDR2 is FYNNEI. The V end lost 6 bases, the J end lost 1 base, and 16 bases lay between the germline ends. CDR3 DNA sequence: TGTGCCAGCAGGGCGGGACAGCTCCAGTCCTACGAGCAGTACTTC. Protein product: CASRAGQLQSYEQYF.